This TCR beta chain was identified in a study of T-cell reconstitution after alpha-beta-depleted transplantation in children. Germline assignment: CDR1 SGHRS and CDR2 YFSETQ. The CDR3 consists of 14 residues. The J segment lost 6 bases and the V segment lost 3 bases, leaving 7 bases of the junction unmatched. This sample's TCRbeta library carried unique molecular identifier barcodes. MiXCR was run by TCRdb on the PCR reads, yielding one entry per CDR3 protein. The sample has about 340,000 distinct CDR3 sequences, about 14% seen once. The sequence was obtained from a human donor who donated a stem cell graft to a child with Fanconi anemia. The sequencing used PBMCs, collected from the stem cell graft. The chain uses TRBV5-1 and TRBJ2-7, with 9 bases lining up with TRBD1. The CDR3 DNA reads TGCGCCAGCAGCTCCGGGACAGGGACTGGCGAGCAGTACTTC. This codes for CASSSGTGTGEQYF.